This T cell receptor beta chain was recorded in a study of OX40 agonist ivuxolimab in advanced cancers. Study summary: At 0.01 to 10 mg/kg, ivuxolimab was administered intravenously to patients every 2 weeks.

Repertoires were generated with immunoSEQ multiplex PCR, while TCRdb's copy carries only in-frame clones and drops some. The sample contains 50,000 to 75,000 clones, just over 85% of which appear only once. Cycle 7 day 1, cycle 4 day 1, and baseline were the timepoints at which blood was sampled. As to this clone: Its target is unknown.

Study-level findings and limits: The study found among the lowest clonal expansion in partial responders at 0.1-3.0 mg/kg.

Trimming cost V 4 bases and J 9 bases; bases outside gene matches: 5. The CDR3 is 13 amino acids. Germline V lookup: CDR1 SNHLY, CDR2 FYNNEI. V and J are TRBV2 and TRBJ2-1; 8 nucleotides match TRBD1. Sequenced here: CD4+ or CD8+ T cells sorted from blood, sampled in a trial of the OX40 agonist ivuxolimab. The receptor's source is an adult with an advanced solid tumor such as melanoma, head and neck, liver or kidney cancer. As DNA, the CDR3 is TGTGCCAGCAGTGTTAGCAGGGGGCGTGAGCAGTTCTTC. Translation gives CASSVSRGREQFF.